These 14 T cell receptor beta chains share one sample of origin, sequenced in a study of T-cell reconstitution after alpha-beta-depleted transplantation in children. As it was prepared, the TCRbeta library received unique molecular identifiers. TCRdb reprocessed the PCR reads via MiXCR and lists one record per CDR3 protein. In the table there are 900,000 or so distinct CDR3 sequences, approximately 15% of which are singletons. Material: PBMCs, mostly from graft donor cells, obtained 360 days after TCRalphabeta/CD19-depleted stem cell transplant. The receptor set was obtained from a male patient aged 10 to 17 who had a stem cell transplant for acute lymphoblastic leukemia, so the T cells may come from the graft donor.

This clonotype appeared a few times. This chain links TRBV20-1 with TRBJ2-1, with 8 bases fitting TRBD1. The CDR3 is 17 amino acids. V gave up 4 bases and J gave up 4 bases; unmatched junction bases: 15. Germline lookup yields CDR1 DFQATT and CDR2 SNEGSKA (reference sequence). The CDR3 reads CSATDDRGSLEYNEQFF. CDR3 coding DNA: TGCAGTGCTACAGATGACAGGGGAAGTTTGGAGTACAATGAGCAGTTCTTC.

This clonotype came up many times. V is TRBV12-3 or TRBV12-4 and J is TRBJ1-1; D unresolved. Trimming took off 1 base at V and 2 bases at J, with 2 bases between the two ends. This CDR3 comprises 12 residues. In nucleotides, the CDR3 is TGTGCCAGCAGTTTAGAAAACACTGAAGCTTTCTTT. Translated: CASSLENTEAFF.

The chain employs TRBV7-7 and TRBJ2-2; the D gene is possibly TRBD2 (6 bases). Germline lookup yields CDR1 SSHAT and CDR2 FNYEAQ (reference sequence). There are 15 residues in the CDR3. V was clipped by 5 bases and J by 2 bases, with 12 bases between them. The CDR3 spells CASSLGRGNTGELFF. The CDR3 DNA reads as TGTGCCAGCAGCCTTGGGCGGGGAAACACCGGGGAGCTGTTTTTT.

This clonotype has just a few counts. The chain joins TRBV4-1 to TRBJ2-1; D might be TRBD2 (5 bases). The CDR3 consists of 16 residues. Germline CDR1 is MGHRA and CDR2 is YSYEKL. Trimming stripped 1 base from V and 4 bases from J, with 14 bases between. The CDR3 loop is CASSQALGLGYNEQFF. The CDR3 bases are TGCGCCAGCAGCCAAGCCTTAGGACTGGGTTACAATGAGCAGTTCTTC.

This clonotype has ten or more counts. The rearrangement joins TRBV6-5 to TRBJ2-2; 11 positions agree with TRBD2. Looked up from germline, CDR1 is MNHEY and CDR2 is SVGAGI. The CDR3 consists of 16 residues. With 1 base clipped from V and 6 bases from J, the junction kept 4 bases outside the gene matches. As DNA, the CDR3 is TGTGCCAGCAGTTACTGGGTAGCGGGAGGGTCCGGGGAGCTGTTTTTT. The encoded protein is CASSYWVAGGSGELFF.

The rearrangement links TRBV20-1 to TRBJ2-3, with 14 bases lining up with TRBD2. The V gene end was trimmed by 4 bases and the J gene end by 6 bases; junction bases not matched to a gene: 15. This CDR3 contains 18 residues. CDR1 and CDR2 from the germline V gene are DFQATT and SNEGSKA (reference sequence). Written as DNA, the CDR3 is TGCAGTGCTATTACGCGAGGGACTAGCGGGAGTTTGGTGGATACGCAGTATTTT. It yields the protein CSAITRGTSGSLVDTQYF.

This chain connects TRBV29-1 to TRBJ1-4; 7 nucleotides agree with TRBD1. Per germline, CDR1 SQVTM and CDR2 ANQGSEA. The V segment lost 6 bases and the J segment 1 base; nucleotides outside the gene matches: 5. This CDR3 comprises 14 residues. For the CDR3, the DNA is TGCAGCGTGGCTCAGGGGGGAACTAATGAAAAACTGTTTTTT. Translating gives CSVAQGGTNEKLFF.

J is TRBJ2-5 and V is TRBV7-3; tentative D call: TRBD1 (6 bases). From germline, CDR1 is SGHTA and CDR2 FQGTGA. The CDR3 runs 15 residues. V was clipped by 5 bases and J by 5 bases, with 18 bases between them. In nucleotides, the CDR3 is TGTGCCAGCAGCGCTCAGGGGTCCCCCGGGGAGACCCAGTACTTC. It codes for CASSAQGSPGETQYF.

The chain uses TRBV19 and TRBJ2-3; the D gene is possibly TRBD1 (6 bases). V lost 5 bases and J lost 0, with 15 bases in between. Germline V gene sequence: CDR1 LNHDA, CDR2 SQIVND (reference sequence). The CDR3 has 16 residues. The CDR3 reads CASSPQQGASTDTQYF. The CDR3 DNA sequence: TGTGCCAGTAGTCCTCAACAGGGTGCTAGCACAGATACGCAGTATTTT. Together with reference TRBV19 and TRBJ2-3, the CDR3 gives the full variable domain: DGGITQSPKYLFRKEGQNVTLSCEQNLNHDAMYWYRQDPGQGLRLIYYSQIVNDFQKGDIAEGYSVSREKKESFPLTVTSAQKNPTAFYLCASSPQQGASTDTQYFGPGTRLTVL.

The CDR3 protein is CASSLGAGGPLAGVFNEQFF. CDR3 nucleotides: TGTGCCAGCAGCTTAGGGGCGGGCGGCCCACTAGCGGGAGTTTTCAATGAGCAGTTCTTC. The J gene is TRBJ2-1, the V gene TRBV7-8, with 11 nucleotides matching TRBD2. The CDR3 is made up of 20 amino acids. Germline assignment: CDR1 SGHVS and CDR2 FQNEAQ. V lost 1 base, J lost 6 bases, and 17 bases stayed unmatched.

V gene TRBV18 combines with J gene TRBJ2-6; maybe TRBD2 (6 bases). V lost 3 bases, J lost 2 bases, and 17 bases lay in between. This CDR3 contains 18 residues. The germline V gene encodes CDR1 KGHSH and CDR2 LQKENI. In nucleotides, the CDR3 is TGTGCCAGCTCACCTCTGACTAGTTATTATGCTGGGGCCAACGTCCTGACTTTC. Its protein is CASSPLTSYYAGANVLTF.

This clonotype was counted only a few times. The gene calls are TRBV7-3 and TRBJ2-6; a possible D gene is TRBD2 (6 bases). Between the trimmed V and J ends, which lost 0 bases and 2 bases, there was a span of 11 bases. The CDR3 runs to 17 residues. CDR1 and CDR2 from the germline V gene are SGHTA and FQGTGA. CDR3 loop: CASSLTGGGTGANVLTF. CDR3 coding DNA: TGTGCCAGCAGCTTAACCGGTGGAGGGACTGGGGCCAACGTCCTGACTTTC.

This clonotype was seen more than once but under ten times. The CDR3 nucleotides read TGTGCCAGCAGCCACGTCCAAGTGACAGGTCTAGATACGCAGTATTTT. Protein: CASSHVQVTGLDTQYF. The gene calls are TRBV4-2 and TRBJ2-3; TRBD1 might be the D (6 bases). Germline values: CDR1 LGHNA, CDR2 YNFKEQ. V gave up 3 bases and J gave up 5 bases, with 18 bases separating them. The CDR3 covers 16 residues.

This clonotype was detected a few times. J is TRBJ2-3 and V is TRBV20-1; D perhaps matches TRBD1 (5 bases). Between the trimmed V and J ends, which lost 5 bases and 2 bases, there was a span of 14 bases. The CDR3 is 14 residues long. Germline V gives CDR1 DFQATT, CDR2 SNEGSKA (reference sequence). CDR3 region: CSAVDTGPTDTQYF. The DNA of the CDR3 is TGCAGTGCTGTGGACACAGGACCCACAGATACGCAGTATTTT.